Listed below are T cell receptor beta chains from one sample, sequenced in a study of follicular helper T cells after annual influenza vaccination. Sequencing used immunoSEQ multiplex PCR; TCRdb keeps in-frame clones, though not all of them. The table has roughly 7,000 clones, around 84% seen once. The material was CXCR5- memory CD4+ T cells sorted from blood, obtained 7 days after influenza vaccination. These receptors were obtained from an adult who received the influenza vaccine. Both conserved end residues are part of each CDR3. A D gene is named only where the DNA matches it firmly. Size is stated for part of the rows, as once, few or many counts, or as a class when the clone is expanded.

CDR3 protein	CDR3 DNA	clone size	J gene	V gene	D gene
CASSPQGARGNEQYF	TGTGCCAGTAGTCCTCAGGGGGCGCGGGGTAACGAGCAGTACTTC	few	TRBJ2-7	TRBV19	TRBD1
CASSLEGYEQYF	TGCGCCAGCAGCTTGGAGGGCTACGAGCAGTACTTC	-	TRBJ2-7	TRBV5-1	-
CASSQDLRTSVRYGYTF	TGTGCCAGCAGCCAAGATCTTAGGACATCAGTACGATATGGCTACACCTTC	once	TRBJ1-2	TRBV4-2	-
CASSTWGGGTDGYTF	TGCGCCAGCAGCACCTGGGGCGGAGGGACGGATGGCTACACCTTC	-	TRBJ1-2	TRBV5-1	-
CASGQGENYGYTF	TGTGCCAGCGGACAGGGGGAAAACTATGGCTACACCTTC	few	TRBJ1-2	TRBV2	TRBD1
CASSPPRVENYGYTF	TGTGCCAGCAGCCCCCCTCGGGTTGAGAACTATGGCTACACCTTC	-	TRBJ1-2	TRBV28	-
CATKRRGQNTGELFF	TGTGCCACAAAAAGGCGAGGACAGAACACCGGGGAGCTGTTTTTT	-	TRBJ2-2	TRBV27	-
CASVHDRGLGNTIYF	TGTGCCAGCGTTCATGACAGGGGACTTGGAAACACCATATATTTT	-	TRBJ1-3	TRBV7-2	TRBD1
CATQQILGGEGSDTQYF	TGTGCCACCCAGCAGATCCTTGGGGGAGAGGGGTCAGATACGCAGTATTTT	-	TRBJ2-3	TRBV28	-
CASSQRASGGETQYF	TGTGCCAGCAGCCAGCGGGCTAGCGGGGGAGAGACCCAGTACTTC	-	TRBJ2-5	TRBV5-6	TRBD2
CASSSQGGVNNEQFF	TGTGCCAGCAGCTCACAGGGTGGGGTTAACAATGAGCAGTTCTTC	-	TRBJ2-1	TRBV11-2	-
CASSAYSGGADTQYF	TGCGCCAGCAGCGCCTATAGCGGGGGGGCCGATACGCAGTATTTT	-	TRBJ2-3	TRBV5-1	TRBD2
CASSGGVGDEQYF	TGTGCCAGCTCGGGCGGGGTTGGTGACGAGCAGTACTTC	once	TRBJ2-7	TRBV18	-
CASSPIPGDSYEQYF	TGTGCCAGCTCACCTATTCCGGGCGACTCCTACGAGCAGTACTTC	-	TRBJ2-7	TRBV18	-
CASTVVGQITF	TGTGCCAGCACGGTTGTAGGACAGATTACCTTC	-	TRBJ2-7	TRBV6-5	-
CASSRNEQFF	TGTGCCAGCAGCCGTAATGAGCAGTTCTTC	-	TRBJ2-1	TRBV6-1	-
CASSPPVGELFF	TGTGCCAGCAGTCCCCCGGTCGGGGAGCTGTTTTTT	-	TRBJ2-2	TRBV28	-
CASSKRGAGYNEQFF	TGTGCCAGCAGTAAACGGGGGGCTGGGTACAATGAGCAGTTCTTC	-	TRBJ2-1	TRBV6-5	-
CASSQEPPTSGGARETQYF	TGCGCCAGCAGCCAAGAACCCCCAACTAGCGGGGGGGCCCGAGAGACCCAGTACTTC	-	TRBJ2-5	TRBV4-1	TRBD2
CASSIGPSNEQFF	TGTGCCAGTAGTATCGGCCCTTCCAATGAGCAGTTCTTC	-	TRBJ2-1	TRBV19	-
CASSIAGTGLRNTEAFF	TGTGCCAGCAGCATCGCCGGGACGGGGTTAAGGAACACTGAAGCTTTCTTT	-	TRBJ1-1	TRBV11-2	-
CASTRGELMNTGELFF	TGTGCCAGTACCCGGGGGGAACTTATGAACACCGGGGAGCTGTTTTTT	-	TRBJ2-2	TRBV19	TRBD2
CASSLGQGLEQYF	TGTGCCAGCAGCCTGGGACAGGGTCTCGAGCAGTACTTC	few	TRBJ2-7	TRBV6-5	TRBD1
CASSEISEVTEQFF	TGTGCCAGCAGTGAAATTAGCGAAGTAACCGAGCAGTTCTTC	-	TRBJ2-1	TRBV2	-
CASSLALEPYGYTF	TGTGCCAGCAGCTTGGCCTTAGAACCTTATGGCTACACCTTC	-	TRBJ1-2	TRBV5-5	-
CAWRTSGGDTQYF	TGTGCCTGGAGGACTAGCGGGGGTGATACGCAGTATTTT	-	TRBJ2-3	TRBV30	TRBD2
CASSVKIAVGGDTQYF	TGCGCCAGCAGCGTGAAAATAGCGGTCGGGGGGGATACGCAGTATTTT	-	TRBJ2-3	TRBV5-1	TRBD2
CAISESEGKGYTF	TGTGCCATCAGTGAGTCTGAAGGGAAGGGCTACACCTTC	-	TRBJ1-2	TRBV10-3	-
CASSSGQLYEQYF	TGTGCCAGCAGCTCCGGACAGCTCTACGAGCAGTACTTC	-	TRBJ2-7	TRBV7-8	-